This TCR beta chain was sequenced in a study of OX40 agonist ivuxolimab in advanced cancers. At the level of the study: The group had a mean age of 60 years, ranged from about 23 to 85, and was 82.7% male.

People who had autoimmune disease history or systemic immunosuppression were excluded. This clone was found a few times. The protocol was immunoSEQ multiplex PCR, while the TCRdb copy is restricted to in-frame clones and leaves out a portion. The data contain tens of thousands of clones, under 90% of them seen just once; the ten biggest clones take up approximately 1.5%. V lost 0 bases and J 5 bases, leaving 14 bases between the germline ends. CDR1 is SNHLY, CDR2 FYNNEI, per germline. The CDR3 runs to 15 residues. This receptor was obtained from an adult with an advanced solid tumor such as melanoma, head and neck, liver or kidney cancer. Sequences were derived from CD4+ or CD8+ T cells sorted from blood, sampled in a trial of the OX40 agonist ivuxolimab. This chain joins TRBV2 and TRBJ2-7, with D perhaps matching TRBD2 (7 bases). The CDR3 DNA reads TGTGCCAGCAGTGAAGCGCTCGGGGGGCGGGACGAGCAGTACTTC. Its translation: CASSEALGGRDEQYF.